A single sample is the source of the 23 T cell receptor beta chains below, sequenced in a study of T cells in women clearing cervical HPV infection. The protocol was immunoSEQ multiplex PCR, while the TCRdb copy is restricted to in-frame clones and leaves out a portion. The sample spans 30,000 or so clones; the ten largest clones claim about 4%. Sequenced sample: blood buffy coat. Source of these receptors: a woman between 18 and 70 years old with a cervical HPV16 infection that either progressed to CIN3+ or cleared (not recorded which).

Of note for this clone: From the germline J gene comes the end of the CDR3, since the read stops 3 residues before it. This sequence joins TRBV7-9 and TRBJ1-2; TRBD1 matches at 9 bases. The germline CDR1 and CDR2 sequences are SEHNR and FQNEAQ (reference sequence). V trimming: 5 bases; J trimming: 3 bases; junction bases outside the gene matches: 7. The CDR3 sequence is 15 residues long. The sequenced CDR3 bases are TGTGCCAGCAGCGTCCGGGACAGGGTACACTATGGC. This encodes CASSVRDRVHYG. The CDR3 in its entirety is CASSVRDRVHYGYTF.

Of note for this clone: The read stops 3 residues short of the end of the CDR3; the missing end is completed from the germline J gene. The chain uses TRBV13 and TRBJ2-7; possibly TRBD1 for D (6 bases). V lost 2 bases and J lost 2, with 16 bases in between. The germline V gene encodes CDR1 PRHDT and CDR2 FYEKMQ (reference sequence). This CDR3 region has 16 residues. Partial CDR3 DNA: TGTGCCAGCAGCTTATCACCAACAGGGTCCCCCTACGAG. This codes for CASSLSPTGSPYE. Given in full, the CDR3 is CASSLSPTGSPYEQYF. The complete variable domain, with remaining parts taken from reference TRBV13 and TRBJ2-7, reads AAGVIQSPRHLIKEKRETATLKCYPIPRHDTVYWYQQGPGQDPQFLISFYEKMQSDKGSIPDRFSAQQFSDYHSELNMSSLELGDSALYFCASSLSPTGSPYEQYFGPGTRLTVT.

On this clone itself: The CDR3 goes on 3 residues after the read ends, and that part is filled in from the germline J gene. The chain links TRBV4-1 to TRBJ2-3; 9 bases are a match to TRBD2. Losses at the gene ends were 0 bases for V and 5 bases for J; bases not matched to a gene: 3. Germline V CDR1 and CDR2: MGHRA, YSYEKL. The CDR3 length is 15 residues. CDR3 bases read: TGCGCCAGCAGCCAAGAGGGCGGGGGGGGAGATACG. Its protein product is CASSQEGGGGDT. In full, the CDR3 reads CASSQEGGGGDTQYF.

The sequenced CDR3 bases are TGTGCCAGTAGTCTCGGACAGGCACAAGAGACG. Its translation: CASSLGQAQET. The whole CDR3 protein reads CASSLGQAQETQYF. J is TRBJ2-3 and V is TRBV19; 7 bases are shared with TRBD1. Sequencing ends 3 residues short of the CDR3 end; the germline J gene provides the rest. The CDR3 has 14 residues. Looked up from germline, CDR1 is LNHDA and CDR2 is SQIVND (reference sequence).

The sequenced part of the CDR3 DNA is TGTGCCAGTAGTAGGAAGACAGGGGGCCTGTCCGATACG. Its protein product is CASSRKTGGLSDT. In full, the CDR3 reads CASSRKTGGLSDTQYF. The V call is TRBV19, the J call TRBJ2-3; 10 positions match TRBD1. The read comes to an end 3 residues before the CDR3 does, leaving the germline J gene to fill in the end. V shed 4 bases and J 6 bases; nucleotides not matched to a gene: 10. Germline-derived CDR1 and CDR2 are LNHDA and SQIVND (reference sequence). The CDR3 is made up of 16 amino acids.

For this clone: The read gets to within 3 residues of the CDR3 end, and the germline J gene fills in the rest. Other DNA variants within this sample encode the same CDR3. The chain recombines TRBV18 with TRBJ2-7; TRBD2 might be the D (5 bases). The CDR3 is 14 amino acids. Germline V gives CDR1 KGHSH, CDR2 LQKENI. Trimming shortened V by 3 bases and J by 3 bases, and 12 bases separated the two germline ends. Incomplete CDR3 DNA: TGTGCCAGCTCACCTGCCGGGGTCGGCTACGAG. The encoded protein is CASSPAGVGYE. The complete CDR3 reads CASSPAGVGYEQYF.

Remarks on this clone: The sequence runs out 3 residues before the end of the CDR3; the remainder is reconstructed from the germline J gene. The gene calls are TRBV6-1 and TRBJ1-3, with D possibly matching TRBD1 (6 bases). The germline V gene has CDR1 MNHNS and CDR2 SASEGT. CDR3 length equals 16 residues. Between the trimmed V and J ends, which lost 4 bases and 3 bases, there was a span of 16 bases. The CDR3 DNA, read in part, is TGTGCCAGCAGTGCGATACAGGGTACTTTTGGAAACACC. Translated, it gives CASSAIQGTFGNT. The CDR3 in full is CASSAIQGTFGNTIYF.

As to this clone: The CDR3 end lies 3 residues beyond the end of the read and is filled in from the germline J gene. This chain links TRBV5-1 with TRBJ2-3; TRBD2 aligns across 14 bases. The germline gives CDR1 SGHRS, CDR2 YFSETQ. The CDR3 is 16 residues long. CDR3 DNA, as far as it was read: TGCGCCAGCAGCCCAGGGACTAGCGGGAGATTAGAGACG. Amino acids: CASSPGTSGRLET. The whole CDR3 sequence is CASSPGTSGRLETQYF.

A remark on this clone: Read data end 3 residues before the CDR3 end; the end is taken from the germline J gene. V and J are TRBV6-2 or TRBV6-3 and TRBJ1-2; 8 nucleotides line up with TRBD1. Germline V lookup: CDR1 MNHEY, CDR2 SVGEGT. The CDR3 totals 15 residues. Unmatched junction bases numbered 13, after V lost 8 bases and J lost 5 bases. CDR3 DNA, as far as it was read: TGTGCCAGCTTTCCCCGGACAGGGTGGACTTATGGC. This codes for CASFPRTGWTYG. The complete CDR3 reads CASFPRTGWTYGYTF.

This CDR3 is CASSPYRTGGATGELFF. The sequenced part of the CDR3 DNA is TGCGCCAGCAGCCCTTACCGAACAGGGGGCGCCACCGGGGAG. The genes are TRBV5-1 and TRBJ2-2; TRBD1 matches at 9 bases. Read data end 3 residues before the CDR3 end; the end is taken from the germline J gene. Germline V gene lookup returns CDR1 SGHRS and CDR2 YFSETQ. V shed 4 bases and J 4 bases; nucleotides not matched to a gene: 11. CDR3 length: 17 amino acids. Supplemented by reference TRBV5-1 and TRBJ2-2, the full variable domain reads KAGVTQTPRYLIKTRGQQVTLSCSPISGHRSVSWYQQTPGQGLQFLFEYFSETQRNKGNFPGRFSGRQFSNSRSEMNVSTLELGDSALYLCASSPYRTGGATGELFFGEGSRLTVL.

As to this clone: The read ends 3 residues shy of where the CDR3 ends; the end is completed using the germline J gene. The rearrangement uses TRBV19 and TRBJ2-1, with 9 bases aligning to TRBD1. Unmatched junction bases numbered 9, after V lost 5 bases and J lost 7 bases. Per the germline V gene, CDR1 is LNHDA and CDR2 is SQIVND (reference sequence). This CDR3 has 15 residues. CDR3 bases read: TGTGCCAGTAGTCCCTCCGGGACAGGGTTAAATGAG. This gives the protein CASSPSGTGLNE. The entire CDR3 reads CASSPSGTGLNEQFF. The full variable domain, in which reference TRBV19 and TRBJ2-1 provide the parts outside the CDR3, is DGGITQSPKYLFRKEGQNVTLSCEQNLNHDAMYWYRQDPGQGLRLIYYSQIVNDFQKGDIAEGYSVSREKKESFPLTVTSAQKNPTAFYLCASSPSGTGLNEQFFGPGTRLTVL.

Comments on this clone: With the read ending 3 residues before the CDR3 end, the germline J gene is used to fill in that end. V usage is TRBV20-1 and J usage is TRBJ2-3, with 14 bases fitting TRBD2. CDR1 DFQATT and CDR2 SNEGSKA come from the germline V gene (reference sequence). V shed 3 bases, J shed 1 base, and the junction held 15 bases outside the gene matches. CDR3 length equals 20 residues. Incomplete CDR3 DNA: TGCAGTGCTAGTGGTTTGCGGACTAGCGGGAGGACCTTCCGCACAGATACG. This sequence encodes CSASGLRTSGRTFRTDT. The full CDR3 reads CSASGLRTSGRTFRTDTQYF.

A note on this clone: Read sequence stops 3 residues before the CDR3 end, and the germline J gene provides the missing end. This sequence joins TRBV20-1 and TRBJ2-4; TRBD2 aligns across 11 bases. The CDR3 is 13 amino acids. From germline, CDR1 is DFQATT and CDR2 SNEGSKA (reference sequence). CDR3 DNA (partial): TGCAGTGCCAGACAACTAGCGGGAGTTATT. This gives the protein CSARQLAGVI. The full-length CDR3 reads as CSARQLAGVIQYF.

As concerns this clone: The read ends 3 residues early relative to the CDR3; the germline J gene fills the gap. The chain is built from TRBV7-3 and TRBJ2-7; tentatively, D is TRBD1 (5 bases). Germline loops: CDR1 SGHTA, CDR2 FQGTGA. V lost 5 bases and J 4 bases, leaving 12 bases between the germline ends. The CDR3 is 13 amino acids. The CDR3 DNA, read in part, is TGTGCCAGCAGCGTACAGGACGGTTACGAG. Protein sequence: CASSVQDGYE. The whole CDR3 region reads CASSVQDGYEQYF.

With regard to this clone: From the germline J gene comes the end of the CDR3, since the read stops 3 residues before it. The J gene is TRBJ2-5, the V gene TRBV2; 7 nucleotides align to TRBD2. The CDR3 is 19 residues long. In germline, CDR1 is SNHLY, CDR2 FYNNEI. Trimming removed 4 bases from V and 4 bases from J; junction bases left unmatched: 21. Here the CDR3 reads CASSAYFSSGGRGRETQYF. The CDR3 bases that were read are TGTGCCAGCAGTGCCTATTTTTCGTCAGGCGGGAGAGGAAGAGAGACC.

In the case of this clone: The read ends 3 residues shy of where the CDR3 ends; the end is completed using the germline J gene. The chain joins TRBV7-3 to TRBJ2-2, with 10 bases lining up with TRBD2. V trimming: 1 base; J trimming: 3 bases; junction bases outside the gene matches: 11. CDR3 length: 19 residues. Germline V gene lookup returns CDR1 SGHTA and CDR2 FQGTGA. The CDR3: CASSLIRASGRSHTGELFF. CDR3 DNA (partial): TGTGCCAGCAGCTTAATTAGGGCTAGCGGGAGATCGCACACCGGGGAG. Full variable domain (missing parts from reference TRBV7-3 and TRBJ2-2): GAGVSQTPSNKVTEKGKYVELRCDPISGHTALYWYRQSLGQGPEFLIYFQGTGAADDSGLPNDRFFAVRPEGSVSTLKIQRTERGDSAVYLCASSLIRASGRSHTGELFFGEGSRLTVL.

Remarks on this clone: The sequenced fragment ends 3 residues before the CDR3 boundary, so the rest is inferred from the germline J gene. The rearrangement joins TRBV19 to TRBJ1-2; no clear D gene. Germline CDR1 and CDR2: LNHDA and SQIVND (reference sequence). The ends were cut back, 3 bases at V and 0 bases at J, with 14 bases in the middle. CDR3 length: 16 residues. The CDR3 spells CASSIAPHSPNYGYTF. The covered CDR3 bases are TGTGCCAGTAGTATCGCCCCGCACAGTCCTAACTATGGC.

As to this clone: The CDR3 end falls 3 residues outside the read, so it is completed with the germline J gene. The rearrangement uses TRBV20-1 and TRBJ1-2, with a possible D match to TRBD1 (6 bases). This CDR3 is built from 13 residues. Per germline, CDR1 DFQATT and CDR2 SNEGSKA (reference sequence). Trimming pared 5 bases from V and 4 bases from J, leaving 14 bases between. CDR3 DNA, as far as it was read: TGCAGTGCTTCTACAGGGATGGTCTATGGC. Amino acid sequence: CSASTGMVYG. The entire CDR3 protein is CSASTGMVYGYTF.

In regard to this clone: The read falls 3 residues short of the CDR3 end, and the missing part is taken from the germline J gene. V is TRBV5-1 and J is TRBJ2-3, with TRBD2 matching over 7 bases. The CDR3 is made up of 17 amino acids. The germline gives CDR1 SGHRS, CDR2 YFSETQ. The chain's CDR3 is CASSRLPLGGGIETQYF. The sequenced part of the CDR3 DNA is TGCGCCAGCAGCCGCCTCCCTCTGGGGGGAGGGATTGAGACG.

Comments on this clone: The CDR3 is cut off 3 residues early in the read; its end comes from the germline J gene. This chain connects TRBV7-3 to TRBJ1-1; no reliable D call. Deletions cut 3 bases from V and 1 base from J, with 6 bases between. This CDR3 comprises 13 residues. The germline V gene has CDR1 SGHTA and CDR2 FQGTGA. CDR3 bases read: TGTGCCAGCAGCTTCAACACGAACACTGAA. Translation gives CASSFNTNTE. The entire CDR3 protein reads CASSFNTNTEAFF.

As to this clone: The sequenced fragment ends 3 residues before the CDR3 boundary, so the rest is inferred from the germline J gene. The genes are TRBV6-2 or TRBV6-3 and TRBJ1-4; D gene ambiguous. The CDR3 covers 14 residues. V lost 6 bases and J lost 8, with 16 bases in between. CDR1 and CDR2 (germline): MNHEY, SVGEGT. Incomplete CDR3 DNA: TGTGCCAGCAGCACCGCAGCAAAAGGGGAAAAA. This encodes CASSTAAKGEK. The entire CDR3 sequence reads CASSTAAKGEKLFF.

About this clone: The DNA ends 3 residues before the CDR3 does, and the rest of the CDR3 is filled in from the germline J gene. This chain connects TRBV2 to TRBJ2-1; 9 positions agree with TRBD2. Trimming cost V 6 bases and J 1 base; bases outside gene matches: 10. This CDR3 is 17 amino acids long. Germline assignment: CDR1 SNHLY and CDR2 FYNNEI. The sequenced CDR3 bases are TGTGCCAGCAGGCTACTAGCGGGTGGTACGTCCTACAATGAG. It translates to CASRLLAGGTSYNE. The full CDR3 sequence reads CASRLLAGGTSYNEQFF.

With respect to this clone: The read ends 3 residues before the CDR3 terminus; that terminus is restored from the germline J gene. The chain has TRBV5-1 and TRBJ2-3; D perhaps matches TRBD2 (5 bases). CDR1 is SGHRS and CDR2 is YFSETQ in the germline V gene. V was clipped by 0 bases and J by 2 bases, with 13 bases between them. The CDR3 consists of 16 residues. CDR3 DNA, as far as it was read: TGCGCCAGCAGCTTGGATCAGCGGAGGTACACAGATACG. Its protein is CASSLDQRRYTDT. Given in full, the CDR3 is CASSLDQRRYTDTQYF.